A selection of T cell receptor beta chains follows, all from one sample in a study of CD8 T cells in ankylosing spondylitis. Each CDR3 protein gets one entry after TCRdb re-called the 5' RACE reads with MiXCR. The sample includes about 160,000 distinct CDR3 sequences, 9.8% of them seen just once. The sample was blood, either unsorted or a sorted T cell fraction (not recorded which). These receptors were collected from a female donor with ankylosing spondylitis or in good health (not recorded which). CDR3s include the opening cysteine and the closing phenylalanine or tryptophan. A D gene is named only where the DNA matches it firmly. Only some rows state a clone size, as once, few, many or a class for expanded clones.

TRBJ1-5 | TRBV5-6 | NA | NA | TGTGCCAGCAGCTTCGGGGGGGGTGCCCGGCCCCAGCATTTT | CASSFGGGARPQHF
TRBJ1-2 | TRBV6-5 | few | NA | TGTGCCAGCAGTTACTTCCTCGGTGACTATGGCTACACCTTC | CASSYFLGDYGYTF
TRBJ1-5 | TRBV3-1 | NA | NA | TGTGCCAGCAGCCAAGATGGAGGGGTCCAGCATTTT | CASSQDGGVQHF
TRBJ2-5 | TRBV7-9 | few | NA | TGTGCCAGCAGCTCAACCCCGGCGGGCCCCCCAGAGACCCAGTACTTC | CASSSTPAGPPETQYF
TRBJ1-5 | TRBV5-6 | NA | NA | TGTGCCAGCAGCTCTCGATCAGAACCCCAGCATTTT | CASSSRSEPQHF
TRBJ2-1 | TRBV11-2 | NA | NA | TGTGCCAGCAGCTTAGGGACTTCCCACAATGAGCAGTTCTTC | CASSLGTSHNEQFF
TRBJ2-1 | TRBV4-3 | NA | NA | TGCGCCAGCAGCCAAGCCGACGCTGACTACAATGAGCAGTTCTTC | CASSQADADYNEQFF
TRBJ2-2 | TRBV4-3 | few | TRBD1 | TGCGCCAGCAGCCAAGATCCGGACAGGGGGAACACCGGGGAGCTGTTTTTT | CASSQDPDRGNTGELFF
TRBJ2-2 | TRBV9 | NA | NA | TGTGCCAGCAGCGTAGGCAGATTCAACACCGGGGAGCTGTTTTTT | CASSVGRFNTGELFF
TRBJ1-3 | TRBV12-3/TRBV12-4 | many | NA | TGTGCCAGCAGGTCACACGGAAACACCATATATTTT | CASRSHGNTIYF
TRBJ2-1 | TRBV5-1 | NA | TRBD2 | TGCGCCAGCTCCCCAAGGGGAGGGGATGGGCGTAGCGGGAGAAGGAATGAGCAGTTCTTC | CASSPRGGDGRSGRRNEQFF
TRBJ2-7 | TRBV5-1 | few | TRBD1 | TGCGCCAGCAGCTCAGACAGGGAAATAGGCGAGCAGTACTTC | CASSSDREIGEQYF
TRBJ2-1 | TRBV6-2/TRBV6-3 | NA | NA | TGTGCCAGCAAGGGGGCGAGGGACTCCTACAATGAGCAGATCTTC | CASKGARDSYNEQIF
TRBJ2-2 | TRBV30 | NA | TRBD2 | TGTGCCTGGACATATGCGACTAGCGGGAGGGCCGCCGGGGAGCTGTTTTTT | CAWTYATSGRAAGELFF
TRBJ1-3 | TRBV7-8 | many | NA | TGTGCCAGCAGCCCTATTGACAGCCCTGGAAACACCATATATTTT | CASSPIDSPGNTIYF
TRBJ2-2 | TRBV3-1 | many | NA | TGTGCCAGCAGGTCCCAATTCGGAAAAGCTACCGGGGAGCTGTTTTTT | CASRSQFGKATGELFF
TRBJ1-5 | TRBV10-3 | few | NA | TGTGCCATCAGTGATCTGGGAAATCAGCCCCAGCATTTT | CAISDLGNQPQHF
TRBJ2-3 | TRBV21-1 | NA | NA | TGTGCCAGCAGCAAAAAAAGGAGGGGGAGGAGTCCCAAGCTTTCAGATACGCAGTATTTT | CASSKKRRGRSPKLSDTQYF
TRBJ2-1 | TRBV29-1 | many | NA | TGCAGCGTCCTACTAAGCTCCTACAATGAGCAGTTCTTC | CSVLLSSYNEQFF
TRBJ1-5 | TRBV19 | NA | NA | TGTGCCAGTAGTCTCCGGACGGATAGCAATCAGCCCCAGCATTTT | CASSLRTDSNQPQHF
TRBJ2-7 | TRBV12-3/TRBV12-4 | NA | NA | TGTGCCAGCAGGTGGGGGGGCAACGAGCAGTACTTC | CASRWGGNEQYF
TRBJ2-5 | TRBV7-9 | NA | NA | TGTGCCAGCAGCTGGGGGGGGGCATCGCAAGAGACCCAGCACTTC | CASSWGGASQETQHF
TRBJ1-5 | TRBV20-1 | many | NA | TGCAGTGCTAGAGAGCGGGGTTTAGGCAATCAGCCCCAGCATTTT | CSARERGLGNQPQHF
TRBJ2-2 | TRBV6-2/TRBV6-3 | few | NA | TGTGCCAGCATCCAGGGTTACACCGGGGAGCTGTTTTTT | CASIQGYTGELFF
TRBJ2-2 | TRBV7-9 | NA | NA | TGTGCCAGCAGCTTAGGTGCCACCGGGGAGCTGTTTTTT | CASSLGATGELFF
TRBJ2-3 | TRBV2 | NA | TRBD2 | TGTGCCAGCAGCGAAGGGACTAGCGGGAGGGCAGGCACAGATACGCAGTATTTT | CASSEGTSGRAGTDTQYF
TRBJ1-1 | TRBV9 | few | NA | TGTGCCAGCAGCGTAGTGAGCCCCACTGAAGCTTTCTTT | CASSVVSPTEAFF
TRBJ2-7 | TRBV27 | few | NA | TGTGCCAGCAGTTACAAGGCGCCCTACGAGCAGTACTTC | CASSYKAPYEQYF
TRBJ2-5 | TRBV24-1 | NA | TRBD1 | TGTGCCACCAGTGGGTACGCGGGACAGGAAAGGAAAGAGACCCAGTACTTC | CATSGYAGQERKETQYF
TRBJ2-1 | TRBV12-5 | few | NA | TGTGCTAGTGGTTTGCCTTCAACCGGGACGGTTGGGTACAATGAGCAGTTCTTC | CASGLPSTGTVGYNEQFF
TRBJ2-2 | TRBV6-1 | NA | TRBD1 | TGTGCCAGCACTCCGGGACAGCGCACCGGGGAGCTGTTTTTT | CASTPGQRTGELFF
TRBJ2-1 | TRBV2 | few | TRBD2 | TGTGCCAGCAGAGCCGGACTAGGCTCCTACAATGAGCAGTTCTTC | CASRAGLGSYNEQFF
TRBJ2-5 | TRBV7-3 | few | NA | TGTGCCAGCAGCTTTCTTGGGGGCTTGGGAGAGACCCAGTACTTC | CASSFLGGLGETQYF
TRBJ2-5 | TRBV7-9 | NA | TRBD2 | TGTGCCAGCAGCTTAGGGCGGGAGGCCCAAGAGACCCAGTACTTC | CASSLGREAQETQYF
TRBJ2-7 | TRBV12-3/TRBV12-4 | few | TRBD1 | TGTGCCAGCAGTCCATCGACAGGGCTGGAGCAGTACTTC | CASSPSTGLEQYF
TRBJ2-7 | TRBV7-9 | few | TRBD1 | TGTGCCAGCAGCTCAGAACAGGGGGCCTACGAGCAGTACTTC | CASSSEQGAYEQYF
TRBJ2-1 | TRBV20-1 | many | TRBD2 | TGCAGTGCTAGAGATCTCTACGGACTAGCCAGAGACAATGAGCAGTTCTTC | CSARDLYGLARDNEQFF
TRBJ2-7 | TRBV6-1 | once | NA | TGTGCCAGCAGTGAAGCGGCGGTCTACGAGCAGTACTTC | CASSEAAVYEQYF
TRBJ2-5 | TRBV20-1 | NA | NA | TGCAGTGCTAGAGATGACGAGAGAGCCATACTCTGGTTC | CSARDDERAILWF
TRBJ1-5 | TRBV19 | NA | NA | TGTGCCAGTAGTATAGGTCAGCGGCAGCCCCAGCATTTT | CASSIGQRQPQHF
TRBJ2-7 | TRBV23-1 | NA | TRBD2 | TGCGCCAGCAGTCAGCCTAAGCGGGGGAGGGGCGAGCAGTACTTC | CASSQPKRGRGEQYF
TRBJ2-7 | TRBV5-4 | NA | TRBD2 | TGTGCCAGCAGCTGGGGCTCACTAGCGGGAGGAGGGGAGCAGTACTTC | CASSWGSLAGGGEQYF
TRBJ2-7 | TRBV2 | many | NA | TGTGCCAGCAGGGAGGCATTAATGGCGCAGTACTTC | CASREALMAQYF
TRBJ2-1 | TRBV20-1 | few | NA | TGCAGTGTCAGCCGATTTCTCTCCTACAATGAGCAGTTCTTC | CSVSRFLSYNEQFF
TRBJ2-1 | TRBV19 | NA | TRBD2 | TGTGCCAGTACCTCAGCGGGGAGGGAGTTCTTC | CASTSAGREFF
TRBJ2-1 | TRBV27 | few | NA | TGTGCCAGCAGTTCCCTACCCGGGGAGCAGTTCTTC | CASSSLPGEQFF